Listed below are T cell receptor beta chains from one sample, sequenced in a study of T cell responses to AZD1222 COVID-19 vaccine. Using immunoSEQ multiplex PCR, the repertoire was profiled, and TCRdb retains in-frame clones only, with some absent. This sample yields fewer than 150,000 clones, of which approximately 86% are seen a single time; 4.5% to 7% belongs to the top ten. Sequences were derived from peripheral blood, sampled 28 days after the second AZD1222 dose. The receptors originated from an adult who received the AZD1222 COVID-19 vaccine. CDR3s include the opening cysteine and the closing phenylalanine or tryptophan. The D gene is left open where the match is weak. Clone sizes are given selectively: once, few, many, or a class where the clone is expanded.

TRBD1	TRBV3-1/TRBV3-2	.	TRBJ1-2	CASSPLGQGYYGYTF	TGTGCCAGCAGCCCGTTGGGACAGGGCTACTATGGCTACACCTTC
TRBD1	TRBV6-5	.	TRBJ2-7	CASRGTERSREQYF	TGTGCCAGCAGGGGGACAGAGAGGTCACGCGAGCAGTACTTC
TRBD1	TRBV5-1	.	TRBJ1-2	CASSLAYHRGDGYTF	TGCGCCAGCAGCTTGGCCTACCACAGGGGAGATGGCTACACCTTC
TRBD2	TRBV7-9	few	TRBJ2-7	CASSLGVSGGSAYEQYF	TGTGCCAGCAGCTTAGGTGTTAGCGGGGGGTCGGCCTACGAGCAGTACTTC
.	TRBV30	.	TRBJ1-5	CAWSGAGPFNQPQHF	TGTGCCTGGAGTGGTGCAGGGCCTTTCAATCAGCCCCAGCATTTT
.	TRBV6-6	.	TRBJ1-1	CASSYSRGAGPTEAFF	TGTGCCAGCAGTTACTCGAGGGGGGCAGGGCCCACTGAAGCTTTCTTT
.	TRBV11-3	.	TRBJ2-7	CASSLLGRERYEQYF	TGTGCCAGCAGCTTACTGGGTAGGGAACGGTACGAGCAGTACTTC
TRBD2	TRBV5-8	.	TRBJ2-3	CASSPGLADSDTQYF	TGTGCCAGCAGCCCGGGACTAGCGGACAGTGATACGCAGTATTTT
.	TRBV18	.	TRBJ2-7	CASSTSREQYF	TGTGCCAGCTCTACGTCGAGGGAGCAGTACTTC
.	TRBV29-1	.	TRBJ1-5	CSAGHNNQPQHF	TGCAGCGCTGGACACAACAATCAGCCCCAGCATTTT